Given below is one TCR beta chain in context. What it recognizes is unknown. The sample is drawn from a study of cytomegalovirus exposure and HLA in healthy donors. Broader study findings: Altogether, 160 or so TCR beta chains were recorded as cytomegalovirus-associated.

The PCR ran on 60 Vbeta and 13 Jbeta primers. Authors' data handling: A later analysis tallied 65 million to 85 million unique TCR beta chains, 9 million to 12 million of them shared. The repertoire was sequenced with immunoSEQ multiplex PCR; TCRdb's copy has only in-frame clones and lacks some. That table supplies the V and J calls and clone size; D and trimming were determined from the DNA. The table shows under 200,000 clones, with roughly 80% occurring only once. The V end was cut by 5 bases, the J end by 8 bases, with 18 bases between. CDR1 and CDR2 (germline): LNHDA, SQIVND (reference sequence). The CDR3 contains 15 residues.

The source of this sequence is a man over 45 in good health and CMV-seropositive. The rearrangement joins TRBV19 to TRBJ1-4; the D gene is possibly TRBD1 (5 bases). Sequencing was done on a sample of PBMCs. Here the CDR3 reads CASSPRTPVREKLFF. The CDR3 DNA reads TGTGCCAGTAGTCCCCGGACACCCGTGCGCGAAAAACTGTTTTTT.